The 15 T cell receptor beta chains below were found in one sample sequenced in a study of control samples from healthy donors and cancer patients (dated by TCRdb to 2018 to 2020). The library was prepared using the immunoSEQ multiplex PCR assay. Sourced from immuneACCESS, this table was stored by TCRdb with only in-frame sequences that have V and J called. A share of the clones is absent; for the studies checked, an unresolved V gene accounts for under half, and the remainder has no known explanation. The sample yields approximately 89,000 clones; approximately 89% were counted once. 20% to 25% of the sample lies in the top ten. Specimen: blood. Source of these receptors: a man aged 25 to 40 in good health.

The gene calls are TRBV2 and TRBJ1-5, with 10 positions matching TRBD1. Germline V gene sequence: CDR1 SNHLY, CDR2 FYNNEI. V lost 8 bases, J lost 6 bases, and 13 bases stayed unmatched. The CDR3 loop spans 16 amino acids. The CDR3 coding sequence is TGTGCCAGCGGCGGGACAGGGGCACGACTAGGTCAGCCCCAGCATTTT. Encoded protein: CASGGTGARLGQPQHF.

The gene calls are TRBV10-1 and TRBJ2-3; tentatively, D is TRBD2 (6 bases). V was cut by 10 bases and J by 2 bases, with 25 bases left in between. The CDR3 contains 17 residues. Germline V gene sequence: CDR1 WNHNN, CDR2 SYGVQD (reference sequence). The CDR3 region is CATMPSGDGGPTDTQYF. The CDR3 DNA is TGCGCCACAATGCCGTCGGGAGACGGTGGACCCACAGATACGCAGTATTTT.

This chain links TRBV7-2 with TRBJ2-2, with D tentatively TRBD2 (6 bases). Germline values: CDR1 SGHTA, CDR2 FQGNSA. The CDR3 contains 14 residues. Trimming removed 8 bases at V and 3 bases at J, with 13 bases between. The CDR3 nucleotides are TGTGCCAGCTGGAACGGCGGGGACACCGGGGAGCTGTTTTTT. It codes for CASWNGGDTGELFF.

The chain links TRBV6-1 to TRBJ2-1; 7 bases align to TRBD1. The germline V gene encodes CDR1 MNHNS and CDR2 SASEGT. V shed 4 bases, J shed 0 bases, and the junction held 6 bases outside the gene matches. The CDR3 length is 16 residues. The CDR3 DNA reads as TGTGCCAGCAGTGCGTTACAGGGGCTCTCCTACAATGAGCAGTTCTTC. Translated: CASSALQGLSYNEQFF.

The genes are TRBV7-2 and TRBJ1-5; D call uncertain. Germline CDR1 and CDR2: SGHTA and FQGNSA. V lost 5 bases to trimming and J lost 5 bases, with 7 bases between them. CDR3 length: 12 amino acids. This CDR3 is CASSLPYQPQHF. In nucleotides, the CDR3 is TGTGCCAGCAGCCTCCCGTATCAGCCCCAGCATTTT.

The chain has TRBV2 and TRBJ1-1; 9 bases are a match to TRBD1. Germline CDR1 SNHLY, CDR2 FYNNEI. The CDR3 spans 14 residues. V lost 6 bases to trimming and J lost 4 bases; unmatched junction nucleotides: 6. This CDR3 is CASREDRGPTEAFF. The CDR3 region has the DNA TGTGCCAGCAGGGAGGACAGGGGACCCACTGAAGCTTTCTTT.

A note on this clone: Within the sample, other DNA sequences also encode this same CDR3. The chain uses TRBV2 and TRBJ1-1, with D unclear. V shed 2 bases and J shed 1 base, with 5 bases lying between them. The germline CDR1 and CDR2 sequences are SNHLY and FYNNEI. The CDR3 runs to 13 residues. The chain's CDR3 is CASSERQNTEAFF. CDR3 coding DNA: TGTGCCAGCAGTGAACGCCAGAACACTGAAGCTTTCTTT.

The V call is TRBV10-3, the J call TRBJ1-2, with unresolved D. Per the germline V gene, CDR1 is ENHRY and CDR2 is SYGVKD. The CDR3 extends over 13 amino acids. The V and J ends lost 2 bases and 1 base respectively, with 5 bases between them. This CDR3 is CAISENGNYGYTF. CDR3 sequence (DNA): TGTGCCATCAGTGAGAACGGTAACTATGGCTACACCTTC.

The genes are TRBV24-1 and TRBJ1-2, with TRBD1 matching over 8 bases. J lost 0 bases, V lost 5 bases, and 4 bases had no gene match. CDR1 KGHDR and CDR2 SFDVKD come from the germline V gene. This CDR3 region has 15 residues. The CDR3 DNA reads TGTGCCACCAGTGTCAAACAGGGGGCTAACTATGGCTACACCTTC. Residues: CATSVKQGANYGYTF.

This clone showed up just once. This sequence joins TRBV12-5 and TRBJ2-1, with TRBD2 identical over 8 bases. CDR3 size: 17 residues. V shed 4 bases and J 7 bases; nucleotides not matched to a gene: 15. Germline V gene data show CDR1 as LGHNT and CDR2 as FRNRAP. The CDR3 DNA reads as TGTGCTAGTGGTTCGGAGTATGGAGCGGGGGCCGCGAATGAGCAGTTCTTC. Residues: CASGSEYGAGAANEQFF.

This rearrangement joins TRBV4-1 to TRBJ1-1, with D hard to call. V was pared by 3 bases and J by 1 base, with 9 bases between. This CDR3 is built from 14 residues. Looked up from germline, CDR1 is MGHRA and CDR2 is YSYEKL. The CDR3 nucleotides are TGCGCCAGCAGCCAGGAGGGAGGGAACACTGAAGCTTTCTTT. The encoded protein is CASSQEGGNTEAFF.

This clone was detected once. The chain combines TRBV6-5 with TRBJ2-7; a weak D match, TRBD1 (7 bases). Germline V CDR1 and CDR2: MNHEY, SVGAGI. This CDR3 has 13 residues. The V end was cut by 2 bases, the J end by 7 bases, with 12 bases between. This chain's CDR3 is CASSYVTGREQYF. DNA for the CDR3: TGTGCCAGCAGTTACGTGACAGGGAGGGAGCAGTACTTC.

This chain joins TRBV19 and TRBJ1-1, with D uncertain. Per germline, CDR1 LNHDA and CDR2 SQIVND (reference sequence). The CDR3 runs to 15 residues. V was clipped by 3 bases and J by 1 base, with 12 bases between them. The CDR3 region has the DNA TGTGCCAGTAGTATCGGAGGACCACCGAACACTGAAGCTTTCTTT. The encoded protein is CASSIGGPPNTEAFF.

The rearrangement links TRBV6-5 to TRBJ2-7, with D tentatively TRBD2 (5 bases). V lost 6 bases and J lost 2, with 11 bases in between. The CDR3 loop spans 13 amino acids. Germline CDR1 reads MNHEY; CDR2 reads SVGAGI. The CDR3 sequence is CASSLRGPYEQYV. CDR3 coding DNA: TGTGCCAGCAGCCTCCGAGGGCCCTACGAGCAGTACGTC.

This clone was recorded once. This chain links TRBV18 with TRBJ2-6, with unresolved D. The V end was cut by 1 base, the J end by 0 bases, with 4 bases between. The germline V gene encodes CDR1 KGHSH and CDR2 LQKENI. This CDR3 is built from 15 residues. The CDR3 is CASSPQNSGANVLTF. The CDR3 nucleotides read TGTGCCAGCTCACCACAAAACTCTGGGGCCAACGTCCTGACTTTC. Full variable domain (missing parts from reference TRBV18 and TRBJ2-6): NAGVMQNPRHLVRRRGQEARLRCSPMKGHSHVYWYRQLPEEGLKFMVYLQKENIIDESGMPKERFSAEFPKEGPSILRIQQVVRGDSAAYFCASSPQNSGANVLTFGAGSRLTVL.